The text below deals with one T cell receptor (beta chain). This record comes from a study of blood T cell repertoires in COVID-19. Germline V gene lookup returns CDR1 SGHTA and CDR2 FQGNSA. The CDR3 has 13 amino acids. The V end was cut by 1 base, the J end by 6 bases, with 9 bases between. Repertoires were generated with immunoSEQ multiplex PCR, while TCRdb's copy carries only in-frame clones and drops some. The table lists some 230,000 clones, 80% to 85% of them singletons. V and J are TRBV7-2 and TRBJ1-2; TRBD1 is a possible D gene (5 bases). The sequence was obtained from a woman aged 55 to 70 with acute or convalescent COVID-19. Material for sequencing was peripheral blood. For the CDR3, the DNA is TGTGCCAGCAGCTTAGAAGGGGATCATGGCTACACCTTC. The encoded protein is CASSLEGDHGYTF.